The sequence of this T cell receptor (beta chain) was determined in a study of blood T cell repertoires in COVID-19. Study-wide background: The samples span acute and convalescent COVID-19 from the United States, Italy and Spain. From T cells, B-cell-depleted T cells, or PBMCs came the material, which was cDNA or gDNA.

Authors' processing steps: The assay estimated nucleated cells by amplifying reference gene primers. Some clones are missing from TCRdb's copy, which holds only in-frame ones; the method was immunoSEQ multiplex PCR. V and J calls and clone size are as listed in that table; D and trimming were resolved from the DNA. The sample contains a few hundred thousand clones, 80% to 90% of which appear only once. CDR1 and CDR2 from the germline V gene are SEHNR and FQNEAQ (reference sequence). V lost 1 base, J lost 3 bases, and 12 bases lay in between. This CDR3 region has 15 residues. Sequenced: peripheral blood. The V gene is TRBV7-9, the J gene TRBJ1-1; weak D call: TRBD1 (5 bases). The clonotype originates from a woman in her 40s with acute or convalescent COVID-19. CDR3 region: CASSLVTAVDTEAFF. The CDR3 DNA reads as TGTGCCAGCAGCTTAGTGACAGCTGTAGACACTGAAGCTTTCTTT.